Below, one T cell receptor beta chain is given with its context. This sample is part of a study of low-dose radiotherapy and immunotherapy resistance in tumors. Background on the study: Ipilimumab 1 mg/kg every six weeks, together with nivolumab 240 mg every two weeks, was given intravenously to patients. Every two weeks, cyclophosphamide 200 mg/m2 was infused one day before radiation plus immunotherapy.

First-strand cDNA relied on TRAV- and TRBV-specific primers spanning alpha and beta chains. The TCRs were subjected to amplification over roughly 20 PCR cycles employing a constant-region primer in conjunction with a V-primer adapter. Amplification of isolated mRNA was accomplished via in vitro transcription. TCRdb reprocessed the reads via MiXCR and lists one record per CDR3 protein. The repertoire holds tens of thousands of distinct CDR3 sequences, with approximately 26% as singletons. Trimming removed 0 bases at V and 14 bases at J, with 17 bases between. Germline CDR1 MNHGY, CDR2 SAAAGT. The CDR3 runs to 15 residues. Described time point: after trial treatment. Indicated treatment: LDRT plus nivolumab, ipilimumab, low-dose cyclophosphamide and aspirin (RACIN trial). Nivolumab, ipilimumab, aspirin, low-dose cyclophosphamide and low-dose radiotherapy were given to donors.

This receptor was obtained from a male donor with prostate cancer. The specimen comprised PBMCs, sampled after low-dose radiotherapy plus immunotherapy. The V gene is TRBV6-8, the J gene TRBJ1-6; D call uncertain. This chain's CDR3 is CASSYSLQSPAALHF. The CDR3 DNA follows: TGTGCCAGCAGTTACTCGTTACAGTCGCCGGCGGCCCTCCACTTT.